Presented here are 15 T cell receptor beta chains from one specimen sequenced in a study of blood T cell repertoires in COVID-19. Sequencing used immunoSEQ multiplex PCR; TCRdb keeps in-frame clones, though not all of them. The table includes roughly 21,000 clones, about four fifths detected once. The sample was peripheral blood. These receptors were collected from a human donor in a cohort sampled during active COVID-19.

The rearrangement uses TRBV15 and TRBJ2-1, with 9 bases aligning to TRBD2. Losses at the gene ends were 6 bases for V and 7 bases for J; bases not matched to a gene: 13. The CDR3 spans 16 residues. Germline V gene data show CDR1 as LNHNV and CDR2 as YYDKDF (reference sequence). CDR3 loop: CATRNPTGLAWNEQFF. The CDR3 coding sequence is TGTGCCACCAGAAACCCCACGGGACTAGCATGGAATGAGCAGTTCTTC.

V and J are TRBV11-3 and TRBJ2-5, with D possibly being TRBD2 (6 bases). CDR1 SGHNT and CDR2 YENEEA come from the germline V gene. The V and J ends lost 1 base and 5 bases respectively, with 14 bases between them. The CDR3 has 15 amino acids. The CDR3 here is CASSLAAGRKETQYF. In DNA form, the CDR3 reads TGTGCCAGCAGCTTAGCGGCAGGGAGGAAGGAGACCCAGTACTTC.

This chain connects TRBV9 to TRBJ2-1; 7 bases line up with TRBD2. The trim removed 6 bases at V and 5 bases at J, leaving 8 bases unmatched. Looked up from germline, CDR1 is SGDLS and CDR2 is YYNGEE. The CDR3 consists of 14 residues. The DNA of the CDR3 is TGTGCCAGCACTCGAGCGGGGATAGACAATGAGCAGTTCTTC. It is translated as CASTRAGIDNEQFF. Filled out from reference TRBV9 and TRBJ2-1, the complete variable domain reads DSGVTQTPKHLITATGQRVTLRCSPRSGDLSVYWYQQSLDQGLQFLIQYYNGEERAKGNILERFSAQQFPDLHSELNLSSLELGDSALYFCASTRAGIDNEQFFGPGTRLTVL.

The V call is TRBV6-6, the J call TRBJ1-5; D not certain. The CDR3 has 13 amino acids. CDR1 is MNHNY and CDR2 is SVGAGI in the germline V gene (reference sequence). Trimming removed 5 bases from V and 4 bases from J, with 9 bases in between. CDR3 loop: CASSESGNQPQHF. DNA for the CDR3: TGTGCCAGCAGTGAGTCCGGGAATCAGCCCCAGCATTTT.

The rearrangement uses TRBV12-3 or TRBV12-4 and TRBJ1-3, with D unclear. This CDR3 region has 11 residues. Trimming left V 8 bases short and J 7 bases short, with 9 bases between. The CDR3 loop is CASGERNTIYF. CDR3 DNA: TGTGCCAGCGGGGAGAGGAACACCATATATTTT.

The rearrangement uses TRBV5-1 and TRBJ2-1; tentatively, D is TRBD2 (6 bases). The CDR3 is 15 residues long. V was cut by 4 bases and J by 2 bases, with 13 bases left in between. Per the germline V gene, CDR1 is SGHRS and CDR2 is YFSETQ. The CDR3 loop reads CASSHPGGAYNEQFF. CDR3 nucleotide sequence: TGCGCCAGCAGCCACCCGGGCGGGGCCTACAATGAGCAGTTCTTC.

The chain couples TRBV18 to TRBJ2-3, with a weak D call TRBD2 (5 bases). The CDR3 is 16 residues long. The germline CDR1 and CDR2 sequences are KGHSH and LQKENI. Trimming cost V 3 bases and J 1 base, with 14 bases left between them. CDR3 amino acids: CASSPATYSGTDTQYF. The CDR3 DNA follows: TGTGCCAGCTCACCGGCCACATATAGCGGCACAGATACGCAGTATTTT.

This chain joins TRBV5-1 and TRBJ2-2; D is perhaps TRBD1 (5 bases). Looked up from germline, CDR1 is SGHRS and CDR2 is YFSETQ. V was pared by 2 bases and J by 1 base, with 9 bases between. The CDR3 is made up of 15 amino acids. This CDR3 reads CASSLEGENTGELFF. In DNA form, the CDR3 reads TGCGCCAGCAGCTTAGAAGGGGAGAACACCGGGGAGCTGTTTTTT.

The rearrangement uses TRBV11-2 and TRBJ2-1, with 10 bases matching TRBD2. V dropped 4 bases and J dropped 7; count of bases not matched to a gene: 13. There are 17 residues in the CDR3. Per the germline V gene, CDR1 is SGHAT and CDR2 is FQNNGV. DNA of the CDR3: TGTGCCAGCAGCTCCAACCCTCTAAGCGGGGGGGCGAATGAGCAGTTCTTC. Protein: CASSSNPLSGGANEQFF.

The rearrangement uses TRBV5-1 and TRBJ2-6; D unresolved. The V gene's germline CDR1 is SGHRS and CDR2 YFSETQ. There are 15 residues in the CDR3. Trimming shortened V by 2 bases and J by 0 bases, and 6 bases separated the two germline ends. The CDR3 here is CASSLANSGANVLTF. The CDR3 nucleotides read TGCGCCAGCAGCTTAGCCAACTCTGGGGCCAACGTCCTGACTTTC.

This chain uses TRBV15 with TRBJ2-5; D is uncertain. Germline V lookup: CDR1 LNHNV, CDR2 YYDKDF (reference sequence). Trimming stripped 5 bases from V and 5 bases from J, with 18 bases between. The CDR3 covers 15 residues. Written as DNA, the CDR3 is TGTGCCACCAGCTTTCTGAAAGCCCGACTCGAGACCCAGTACTTC. This sequence encodes CATSFLKARLETQYF.

The chain joins TRBV27 to TRBJ2-1, with 8 nucleotides matching TRBD1. This CDR3 is built from 14 residues. The ends lost 3 bases at V and 4 bases at J; junction bases unmatched: 2. Germline CDR1 and CDR2: MNHEY and SMNVEV (reference sequence). The CDR3 spells CASSLGQVYNEQFF. The CDR3 DNA sequence: TGTGCCAGCAGTTTGGGACAGGTTTACAATGAGCAGTTCTTC.

The rearrangement links TRBV9 to TRBJ1-1; tentative D call: TRBD1 (5 bases). V was trimmed by 4 bases and J by 0 bases, leaving 13 bases between them. Germline-derived CDR1 and CDR2 are SGDLS and YYNGEE. The CDR3 is 15 amino acids. In DNA form, the CDR3 reads TGTGCCAGCAGCACCAGGGTTGGGGTGAACACTGAAGCTTTCTTT. Encoded protein: CASSTRVGVNTEAFF. The complete variable domain, with remaining parts taken from reference TRBV9 and TRBJ1-1, reads DSGVTQTPKHLITATGQRVTLRCSPRSGDLSVYWYQQSLDQGLQFLIQYYNGEERAKGNILERFSAQQFPDLHSELNLSSLELGDSALYFCASSTRVGVNTEAFFGQGTRLTVV.

This chain uses TRBV6-2 or TRBV6-3 with TRBJ1-5; D possibly corresponds to TRBD1 (5 bases). The CDR3 spans 14 residues. The V end was cut by 5 bases, the J end by 3 bases, with 11 bases between. CDR1 and CDR2 (germline): MNHEY, SVGEGT. In nucleotides, the CDR3 is TGTGCCAGCAGTACCGGGACTCCCAATCAGCCCCAGCATTTT. Translating gives CASSTGTPNQPQHF.

This clone came up a few times. V and J are TRBV27 and TRBJ2-1, with D maybe TRBD1 (5 bases). V shed 4 bases and J shed 0 bases, with 16 bases lying between them. The germline CDR1 and CDR2 sequences are MNHEY and SMNVEV (reference sequence). The CDR3 contains 17 residues. DNA for the CDR3: TGTGCCAGCAGTTCACTGGACAACCTGAGCTCCTACAATGAGCAGTTCTTC. It is translated as CASSSLDNLSSYNEQFF.